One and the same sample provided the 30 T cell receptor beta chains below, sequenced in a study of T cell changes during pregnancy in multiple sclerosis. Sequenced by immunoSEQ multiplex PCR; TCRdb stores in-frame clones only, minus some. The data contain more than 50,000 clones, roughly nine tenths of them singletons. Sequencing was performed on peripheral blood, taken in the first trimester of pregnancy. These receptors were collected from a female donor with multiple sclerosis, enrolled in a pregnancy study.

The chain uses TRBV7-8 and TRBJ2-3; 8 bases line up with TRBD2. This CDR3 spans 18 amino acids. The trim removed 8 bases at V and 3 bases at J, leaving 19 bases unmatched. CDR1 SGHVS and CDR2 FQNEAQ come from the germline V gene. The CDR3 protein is CASGQRRTAGGLTDTQYF. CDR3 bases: TGTGCCAGCGGCCAGCGACGGACTGCGGGGGGCTTAACAGATACGCAGTATTTT.

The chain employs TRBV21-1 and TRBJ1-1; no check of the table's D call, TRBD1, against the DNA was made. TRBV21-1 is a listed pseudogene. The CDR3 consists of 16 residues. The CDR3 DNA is TGTGCCAGCAGCGCTTCCCTCCTAGGGGGCAGGACTGAAGCTTTCTTT. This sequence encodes CASSASLLGGRTEAFF.

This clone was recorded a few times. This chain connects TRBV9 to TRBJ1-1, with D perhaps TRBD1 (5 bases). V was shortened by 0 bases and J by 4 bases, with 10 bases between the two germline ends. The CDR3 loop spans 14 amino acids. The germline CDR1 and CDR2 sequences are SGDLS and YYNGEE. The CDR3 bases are TGTGCCAGCAGCGTAGAACGGGGGAGCACTGAAGCTTTCTTT. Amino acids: CASSVERGSTEAFF.

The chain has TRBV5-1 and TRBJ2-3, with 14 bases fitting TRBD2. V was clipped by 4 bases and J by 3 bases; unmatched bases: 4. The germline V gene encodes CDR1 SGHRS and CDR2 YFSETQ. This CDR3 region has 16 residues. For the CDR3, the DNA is TGCGCCAGCAGCCTGGGACTAGCGGGAGAAACAGATACGCAGTATTTT. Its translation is CASSLGLAGETDTQYF.

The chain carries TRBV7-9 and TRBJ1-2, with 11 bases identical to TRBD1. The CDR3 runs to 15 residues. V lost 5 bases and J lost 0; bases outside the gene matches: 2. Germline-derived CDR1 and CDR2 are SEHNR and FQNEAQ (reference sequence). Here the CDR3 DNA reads TGTGCCAGCAGCCAGGGACAGGGGGCTAACTATGGCTACACCTTC. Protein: CASSQGQGANYGYTF.

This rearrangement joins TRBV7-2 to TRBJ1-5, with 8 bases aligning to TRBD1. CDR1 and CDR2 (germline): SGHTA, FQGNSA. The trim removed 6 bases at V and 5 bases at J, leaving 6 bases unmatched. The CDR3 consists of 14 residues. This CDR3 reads CASRKGTGHQPQHF. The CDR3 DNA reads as TGTGCCAGCAGAAAAGGGACAGGCCATCAGCCCCAGCATTTT.

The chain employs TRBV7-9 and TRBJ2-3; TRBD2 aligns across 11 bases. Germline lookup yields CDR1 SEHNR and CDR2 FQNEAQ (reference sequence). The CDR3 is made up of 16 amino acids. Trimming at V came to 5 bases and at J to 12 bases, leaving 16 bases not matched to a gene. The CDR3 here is CASSALRTSGLPTQYF. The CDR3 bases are TGTGCCAGCAGCGCCTTACGGACTAGCGGGTTACCGACCCAGTATTTT.

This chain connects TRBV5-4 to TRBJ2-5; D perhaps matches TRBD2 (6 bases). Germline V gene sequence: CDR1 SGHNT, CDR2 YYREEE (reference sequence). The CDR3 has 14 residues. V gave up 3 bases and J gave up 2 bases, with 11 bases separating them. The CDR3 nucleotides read TGTGCCAGCAGCTCCGGGGGACGTCAAGAGACCCAGTACTTC. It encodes CASSSGGRQETQYF. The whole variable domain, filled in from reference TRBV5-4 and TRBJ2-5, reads ETGVTQSPTHLIKTRGQQVTLRCSSQSGHNTVSWYQQALGQGPQFIFQYYREEENGRGNFPPRFSGLQFPNYSSELNVNALELDDSALYLCASSSGGRQETQYFGPGTRLLVL.

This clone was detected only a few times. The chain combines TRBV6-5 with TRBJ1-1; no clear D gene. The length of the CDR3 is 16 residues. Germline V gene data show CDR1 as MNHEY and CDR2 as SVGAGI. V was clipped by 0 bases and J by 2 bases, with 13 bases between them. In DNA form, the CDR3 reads TGTGCCAGCAGTTACTCTTTCGGGGTGTTTAACACTGAAGCTTTCTTT. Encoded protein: CASSYSFGVFNTEAFF.

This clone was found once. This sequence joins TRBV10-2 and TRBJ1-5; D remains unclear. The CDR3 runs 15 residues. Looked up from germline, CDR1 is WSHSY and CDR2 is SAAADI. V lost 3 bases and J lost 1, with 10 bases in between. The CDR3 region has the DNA TGCGCCAGCAGTGACCCGCGGCGAAGCAATCAGCCCCAGCATTTT. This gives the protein CASSDPRRSNQPQHF.

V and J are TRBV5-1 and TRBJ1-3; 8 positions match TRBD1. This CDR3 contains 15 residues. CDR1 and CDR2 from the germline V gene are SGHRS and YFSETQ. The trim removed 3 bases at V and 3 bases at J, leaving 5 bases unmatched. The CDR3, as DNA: TGCGCCAGCAGCTCTAACAGGGGGGATGGAAACACCATATATTTT. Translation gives CASSSNRGDGNTIYF.

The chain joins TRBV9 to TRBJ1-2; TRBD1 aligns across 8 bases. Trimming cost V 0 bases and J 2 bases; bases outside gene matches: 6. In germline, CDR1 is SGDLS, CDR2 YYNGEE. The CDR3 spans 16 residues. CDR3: CASSVGTTGVNYGYTF. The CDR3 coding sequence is TGTGCCAGCAGCGTAGGAACGACAGGGGTGAACTATGGCTACACCTTC.

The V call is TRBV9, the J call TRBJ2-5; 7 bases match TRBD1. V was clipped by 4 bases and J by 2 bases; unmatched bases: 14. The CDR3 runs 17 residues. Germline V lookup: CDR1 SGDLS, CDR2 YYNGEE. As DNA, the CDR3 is TGTGCCAGCAGCCCGGGACAGTGGATAGGGGCACAAGAGACCCAGTACTTC. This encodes CASSPGQWIGAQETQYF.

CDR3 protein: CASRPQGVHGETQYF. The CDR3 DNA follows: TGCGCCAGCAGGCCTCAGGGCGTGCATGGGGAGACCCAGTACTTC. J is TRBJ2-5 and V is TRBV10-2, with a weak D call TRBD1 (5 bases). The germline CDR1 and CDR2 sequences are WSHSY and SAAADI. This CDR3 is built from 15 residues. Trimming shortened V by 6 bases and J by 5 bases, and 19 bases separated the two germline ends.

CDR3: CASTRRTGELAGSIDTQYF. CDR3 coding DNA: TGTGCCAGCACCAGACGGACAGGGGAACTAGCGGGGTCAATTGATACGCAGTATTTT. This sequence joins TRBV6-4 and TRBJ2-3; D might be TRBD2 (10 bases). Germline V gives CDR1 MRHNA, CDR2 SNTAGT. V gave up 7 bases and J gave up 6 bases, with 32 bases separating them. The CDR3 is made up of 19 amino acids.

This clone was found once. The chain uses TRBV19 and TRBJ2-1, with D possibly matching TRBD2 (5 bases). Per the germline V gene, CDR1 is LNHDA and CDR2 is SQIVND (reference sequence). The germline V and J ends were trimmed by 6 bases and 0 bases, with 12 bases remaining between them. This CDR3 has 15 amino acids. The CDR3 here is CASRKAGSSYNEQFF. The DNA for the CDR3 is TGTGCCAGTAGGAAGGCGGGTTCCTCCTACAATGAGCAGTTCTTC.

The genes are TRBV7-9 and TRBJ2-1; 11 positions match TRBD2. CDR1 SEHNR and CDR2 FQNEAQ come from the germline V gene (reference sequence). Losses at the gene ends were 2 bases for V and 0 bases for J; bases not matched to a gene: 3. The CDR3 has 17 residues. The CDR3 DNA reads TGTGCCAGCAGCTTACTACTAGCGGGAGTCTCCTACAATGAGCAGTTCTTC. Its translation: CASSLLLAGVSYNEQFF.

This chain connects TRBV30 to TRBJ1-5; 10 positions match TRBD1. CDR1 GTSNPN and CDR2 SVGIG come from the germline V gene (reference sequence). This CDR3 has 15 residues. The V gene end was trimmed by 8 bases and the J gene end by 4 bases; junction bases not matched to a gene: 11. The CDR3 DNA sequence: TGTGCCCTATCGCCCCCGGGACAGGGGAATCAGCCCCAGCATTTT. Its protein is CALSPPGQGNQPQHF.

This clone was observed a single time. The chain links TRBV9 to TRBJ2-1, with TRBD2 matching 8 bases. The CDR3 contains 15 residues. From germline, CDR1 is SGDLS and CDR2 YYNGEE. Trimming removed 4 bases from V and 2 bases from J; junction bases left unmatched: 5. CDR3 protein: CASSSRLATYNEQFF. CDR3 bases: TGTGCCAGCAGCTCCCGACTAGCGACCTACAATGAGCAGTTCTTC.

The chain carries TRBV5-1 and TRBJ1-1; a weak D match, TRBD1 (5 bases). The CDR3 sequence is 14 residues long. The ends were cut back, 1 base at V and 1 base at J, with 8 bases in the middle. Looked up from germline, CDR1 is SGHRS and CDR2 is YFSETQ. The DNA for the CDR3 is TGCGCCAGCAGCTTGATCGGACAGAACACTGAAGCTTTCTTT. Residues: CASSLIGQNTEAFF. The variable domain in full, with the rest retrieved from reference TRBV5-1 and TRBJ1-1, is KAGVTQTPRYLIKTRGQQVTLSCSPISGHRSVSWYQQTPGQGLQFLFEYFSETQRNKGNFPGRFSGRQFSNSRSEMNVSTLELGDSALYLCASSLIGQNTEAFFGQGTRLTVV.

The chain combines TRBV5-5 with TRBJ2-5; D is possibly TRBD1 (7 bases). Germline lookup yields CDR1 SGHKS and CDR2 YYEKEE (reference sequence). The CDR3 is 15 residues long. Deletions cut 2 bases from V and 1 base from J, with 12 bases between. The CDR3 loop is CASSFRGVVQETQYF. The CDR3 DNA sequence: TGTGCCAGCAGCTTCAGGGGGGTGGTCCAAGAGACCCAGTACTTC.

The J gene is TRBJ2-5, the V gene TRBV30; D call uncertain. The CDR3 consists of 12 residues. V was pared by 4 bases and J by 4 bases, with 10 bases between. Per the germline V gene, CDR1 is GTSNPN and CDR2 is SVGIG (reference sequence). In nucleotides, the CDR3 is TGTGCCTGGAACCTAGGATTAGAGACCCAGTACTTC. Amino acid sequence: CAWNLGLETQYF.

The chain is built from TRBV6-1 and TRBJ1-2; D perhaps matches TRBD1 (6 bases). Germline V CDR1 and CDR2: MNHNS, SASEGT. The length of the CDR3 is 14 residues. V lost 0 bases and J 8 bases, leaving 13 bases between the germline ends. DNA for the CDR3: TGTGCCAGCAGTGAAGCTTCGGGGGGCCGGGGCTACACCTTC. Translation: CASSEASGGRGYTF.

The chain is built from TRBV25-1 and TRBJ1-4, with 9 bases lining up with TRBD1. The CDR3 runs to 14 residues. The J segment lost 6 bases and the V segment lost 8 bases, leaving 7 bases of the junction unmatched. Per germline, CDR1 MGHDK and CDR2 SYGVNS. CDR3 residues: CASGYRDRDEKLFF. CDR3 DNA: TGTGCCAGCGGGTACCGGGACAGGGATGAAAAACTGTTTTTT.

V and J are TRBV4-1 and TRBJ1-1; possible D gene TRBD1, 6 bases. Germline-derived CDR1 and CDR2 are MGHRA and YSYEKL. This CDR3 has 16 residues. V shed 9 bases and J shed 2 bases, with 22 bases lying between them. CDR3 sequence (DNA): TGCGCCAGTTCCGGGGAGGGGGGGACTTATAACACTGAAGCTTTCTTT. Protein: CASSGEGGTYNTEAFF.

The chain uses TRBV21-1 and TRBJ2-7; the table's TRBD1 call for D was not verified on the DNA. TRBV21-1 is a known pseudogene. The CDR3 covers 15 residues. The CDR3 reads CASRNSADTDYEQYF. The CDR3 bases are TGTGCCAGCAGGAACTCGGCGGACACAGATTACGAGCAGTACTTC.

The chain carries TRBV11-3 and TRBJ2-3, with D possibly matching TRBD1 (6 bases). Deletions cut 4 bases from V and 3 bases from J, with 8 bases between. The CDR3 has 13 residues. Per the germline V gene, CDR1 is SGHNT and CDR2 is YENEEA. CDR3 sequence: CASSSRGTDTQYF. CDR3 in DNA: TGTGCCAGCAGCTCCAGGGGAACAGATACGCAGTATTTT.

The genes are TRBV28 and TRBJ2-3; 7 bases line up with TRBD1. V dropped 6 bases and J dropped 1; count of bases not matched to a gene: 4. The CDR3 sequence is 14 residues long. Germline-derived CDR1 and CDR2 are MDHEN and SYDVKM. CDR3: CASRGTGGTDTQYF. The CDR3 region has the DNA TGTGCCAGCAGAGGAACAGGGGGCACAGATACGCAGTATTTT.

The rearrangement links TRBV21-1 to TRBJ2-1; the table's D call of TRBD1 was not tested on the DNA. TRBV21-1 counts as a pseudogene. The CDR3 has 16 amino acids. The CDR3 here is CASSNRDRSSYNEQFF. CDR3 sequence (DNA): TGTGCCAGCAGCAACCGGGACAGGAGCTCCTACAATGAGCAGTTCTTC.

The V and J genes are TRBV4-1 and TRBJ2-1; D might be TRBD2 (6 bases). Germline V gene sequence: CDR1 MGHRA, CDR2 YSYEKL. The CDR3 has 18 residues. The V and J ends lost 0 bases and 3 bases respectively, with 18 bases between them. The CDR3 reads CASSQDEPRGSGYNEQFF. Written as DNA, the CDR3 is TGCGCCAGCAGCCAAGATGAGCCGCGGGGTAGCGGCTACAATGAGCAGTTCTTC.